These 17 T cell receptor beta chains were sequenced from one sample in a study of Ad26.COV2.S vaccination and SARS-CoV-2 variants. Data came from immunoSEQ multiplex PCR; TCRdb stores just in-frame clones and leaves some out. The profile shows about 680,000 clones, about 90% of them singletons. The treatment: 15 to 20 received Ad26.COV2.S at low or high dose, single or two shots; about 5 received placebo; per-sample allocation not given. At day 63 after the first vaccine or placebo injection, samples were drawn. Sequences were derived from peripheral blood, sampled in a trial of Ad26.COV2.S vaccine versus placebo. The receptors were gathered from a person aged 18-65 years who received the Ad26.COV2.S COVID-19 vaccine or a placebo.

In this sample, this clone turned up a few times. The chain couples TRBV6-6 to TRBJ2-2; the D gene could be TRBD1 or TRBD2 (6 bases each). Trimming cost V 5 bases and J 1 base, with 17 bases left between them. Per germline, CDR1 MNHNY and CDR2 SVGAGI (reference sequence). This CDR3 contains 17 residues. The CDR3 nucleotides are TGTGCCAGCAGTCCTAGTGGGGGGCTGGGGAACACCGGGGAGCTGTTTTTT. It specifies CASSPSGGLGNTGELFF.

This clone was detected a few times. The chain combines TRBV10-3 with TRBJ1-1; TRBD1 is a possible D gene (5 bases). CDR3 length: 13 residues. V was cut by 0 bases and J by 4 bases, with 6 bases left in between. The V gene's germline CDR1 is ENHRY and CDR2 SYGVKD. CDR3 in amino acids: CAISESGRTEAFF. The CDR3 DNA reads as TGTGCCATCAGTGAGTCGGGACGCACTGAAGCTTTCTTT.

The CDR3 DNA reads as TGTGCCAGCAGCTCCACCGGACAGGGGTACACTGAAGCTTTCTTT. It translates to CASSSTGQGYTEAFF. This chain links TRBV7-9 with TRBJ1-1; 9 nucleotides agree with TRBD1. Losses at the gene ends were 4 bases for V and 3 bases for J; bases not matched to a gene: 6. The CDR3 totals 15 residues. The germline V gene encodes CDR1 SEHNR and CDR2 FQNEAQ (reference sequence).

V and J are TRBV6-5 and TRBJ2-1; D call uncertain. V lost 7 bases and J 12 bases, leaving 13 bases between the germline ends. Germline V gene lookup returns CDR1 MNHEY and CDR2 SVGAGI. This CDR3 is 11 amino acids long. CDR3 sequence reads: CASTRQRWQFF. DNA of the CDR3: TGTGCCAGCACGAGGCAGAGGTGGCAGTTCTTC.

V and J are TRBV27 and TRBJ1-1, with a weak D call TRBD1 (5 bases). The CDR3 is made up of 14 amino acids. V was clipped by 2 bases and J by 0 bases, with 7 bases between them. CDR1 and CDR2 (germline): MNHEY, SMNVEV (reference sequence). CDR3 loop: CASSLRGVNTEAFF. The CDR3 DNA is TGTGCCAGCAGTTTAAGAGGGGTGAACACTGAAGCTTTCTTT.

J is TRBJ2-1 and V is TRBV2, with D perhaps TRBD1 (5 bases). The V and J ends lost 5 bases and 4 bases respectively, with 12 bases between them. The germline V gene encodes CDR1 SNHLY and CDR2 FYNNEI. The CDR3 loop spans 14 amino acids. CDR3 DNA: TGTGCCAGCAGTACAGGTGGGGCTTACAATGAGCAGTTCTTC. Translation gives CASSTGGAYNEQFF.

The CDR3 is CAISGGQLVGANVLTF. In DNA, the CDR3 is TGTGCCATCAGTGGGGGACAGCTCGTGGGGGCCAACGTCCTGACTTTC. The chain combines TRBV10-3 with TRBJ2-6; 7 bases map to TRBD1. Germline CDR1 reads ENHRY; CDR2 reads SYGVKD. Trimming at V came to 4 bases and at J to 4 bases, leaving 7 bases not matched to a gene. The CDR3 consists of 16 residues.

The count of this clone is one. The sample holds other DNA sequences that translate to the same CDR3. This chain links TRBV9 with TRBJ2-5, with 7 bases aligning to TRBD2. Losses at the gene ends were 0 bases for V and 2 bases for J; bases not matched to a gene: 1. The CDR3 contains 14 residues. Per the germline V gene, CDR1 is SGDLS and CDR2 is YYNGEE. The DNA of the CDR3 is TGTGCCAGCAGCGTAGCGGGAGGTCAAGAGACCCAGTACTTC. Encoded protein: CASSVAGGQETQYF.

About this clone itself: This sample also contains other DNA sequences that code for the same CDR3. V gene TRBV18 combines with J gene TRBJ2-7, with TRBD1 as a possible D gene (6 bases). Germline assignment: CDR1 KGHSH and CDR2 LQKENI. Trimming took off 4 bases at V and 4 bases at J, with 14 bases between the two ends. The CDR3 runs 14 residues. CDR3 bases: TGTGCCAGCTCACGACCGGGACAAGGGTACGAGCAGTACTTC. This sequence encodes CASSRPGQGYEQYF.

The V call is TRBV5-1, the J call TRBJ1-1; no reliable D call. V lost 0 bases and J lost 0, with 15 bases in between. The V gene's germline CDR1 is SGHRS and CDR2 YFSETQ. The CDR3 is 17 residues long. CDR3: CASSLGLGFEMNTEAFF. The CDR3 bases are TGCGCCAGCAGCTTGGGTCTGGGATTCGAGATGAACACTGAAGCTTTCTTT.

This rearrangement joins TRBV29-1 to TRBJ2-2; D call uncertain. Germline assignment: CDR1 SQVTM and CDR2 ANQGSEA. Trimming took 3 bases from V and 7 from J, leaving 9 bases between them. The CDR3 spans 12 residues. The CDR3 loop reads CSVDRRIGELFF. For the CDR3, the DNA is TGCAGCGTTGATAGAAGGATCGGGGAGCTGTTTTTT.

This clone was counted once. This chain links TRBV6-5 with TRBJ2-7; possible D gene TRBD2, 7 bases. Trimming removed 4 bases at V and 4 bases at J, with 20 bases between. The CDR3 covers 16 residues. Germline CDR1 reads MNHEY; CDR2 reads SVGAGI. The CDR3: CASSSSGTGGGYEQYF. The CDR3 nucleotides are TGTGCCAGCAGTTCCTCCGGGACGGGGGGCGGGTACGAGCAGTACTTC.

This clone was picked up one time. At the DNA level, this CDR3 is encoded by other sequences in the same sample as well. The chain combines TRBV7-9 with TRBJ1-2; 11 nucleotides agree with TRBD1. This CDR3 contains 13 residues. Germline V lookup: CDR1 SEHNR, CDR2 FQNEAQ (reference sequence). The junction had 4 bases not matched to a gene; V was cut back by 5 bases and J by 8 bases. In nucleotides, the CDR3 is TGTGCCAGCAGCCTGGGACAGGGGGAGGGCTACACCTTC. Protein: CASSLGQGEGYTF.

This clone was observed once. The rearrangement joins TRBV19 to TRBJ2-6; D ambiguous. V dropped 4 bases and J dropped 0 bases, with 4 bases sitting between them. Germline values: CDR1 LNHDA, CDR2 SQIVND (reference sequence). The CDR3 contains 14 residues. In DNA, the CDR3 is TGTGCCAGTAGTACCCACTCTGGGGCCAACGTCCTGACTTTC. This codes for CASSTHSGANVLTF. The full variable domain, with the rest looked up from reference TRBV19 and TRBJ2-6, is DGGITQSPKYLFRKEGQNVTLSCEQNLNHDAMYWYRQDPGQGLRLIYYSQIVNDFQKGDIAEGYSVSREKKESFPLTVTSAQKNPTAFYLCASSTHSGANVLTFGAGSRLTVL.

This clone has a handful of counts. The chain has TRBV7-9 and TRBJ1-2; 8 positions match TRBD1. Unmatched junction bases numbered 10, after V lost 0 bases and J lost 4 bases. This CDR3 has 17 amino acids. Germline CDR1 SEHNR, CDR2 FQNEAQ (reference sequence). The CDR3 sequence: CASSLATAGGYTYGYTF. In nucleotides, the CDR3 is TGTGCCAGCAGCTTAGCGACGGCAGGGGGCTATACCTATGGCTACACCTTC. The full variable domain, its missing parts supplied by reference TRBV7-9 and TRBJ1-2, is DTGVSQNPRHKITKRGQNVTFRCDPISEHNRLYWYRQTLGQGPEFLTYFQNEAQLEKSRLLSDRFSAERPKGSFSTLEIQRTEQGDSAMYLCASSLATAGGYTYGYTFGSGTRLTVV.

The CDR3 DNA follows: TGTGCCAGTAGTATCATCCCAGGGGGAGGCGTAAATGAGCAGTTCTTC. Its protein product is CASSIIPGGGVNEQFF. The chain links TRBV19 to TRBJ2-1; tentatively, D is TRBD1 (7 bases). This CDR3 comprises 16 residues. Trimming left V 3 bases short and J 7 bases short, with 19 bases between. Germline assignment: CDR1 LNHDA and CDR2 SQIVND (reference sequence). Looking up the rest from reference TRBV19 and TRBJ2-1 gives the full variable domain: DGGITQSPKYLFRKEGQNVTLSCEQNLNHDAMYWYRQDPGQGLRLIYYSQIVNDFQKGDIAEGYSVSREKKESFPLTVTSAQKNPTAFYLCASSIIPGGGVNEQFFGPGTRLTVL.

V is TRBV15 and J is TRBJ1-4, with D hard to call. V dropped 3 bases and J dropped 8 bases, with 10 bases sitting between them. The CDR3 has 13 residues. Germline V lookup: CDR1 LNHNV, CDR2 YYDKDF (reference sequence). This chain's CDR3 is CATSRSTHEKLFF. Written as DNA, the CDR3 is TGTGCCACCAGCAGGTCAACACACGAAAAACTGTTTTTT. Drawing the rest from reference TRBV15 and TRBJ1-4, the complete variable domain is DAMVIQNPRYQVTQFGKPVTLSCSQTLNHNVMYWYQQKSSQAPKLLFHYYDKDFNNEADTPDNFQSRRPNTSFCFLDIRSPGLGDTAMYLCATSRSTHEKLFFGSGTQLSVL.